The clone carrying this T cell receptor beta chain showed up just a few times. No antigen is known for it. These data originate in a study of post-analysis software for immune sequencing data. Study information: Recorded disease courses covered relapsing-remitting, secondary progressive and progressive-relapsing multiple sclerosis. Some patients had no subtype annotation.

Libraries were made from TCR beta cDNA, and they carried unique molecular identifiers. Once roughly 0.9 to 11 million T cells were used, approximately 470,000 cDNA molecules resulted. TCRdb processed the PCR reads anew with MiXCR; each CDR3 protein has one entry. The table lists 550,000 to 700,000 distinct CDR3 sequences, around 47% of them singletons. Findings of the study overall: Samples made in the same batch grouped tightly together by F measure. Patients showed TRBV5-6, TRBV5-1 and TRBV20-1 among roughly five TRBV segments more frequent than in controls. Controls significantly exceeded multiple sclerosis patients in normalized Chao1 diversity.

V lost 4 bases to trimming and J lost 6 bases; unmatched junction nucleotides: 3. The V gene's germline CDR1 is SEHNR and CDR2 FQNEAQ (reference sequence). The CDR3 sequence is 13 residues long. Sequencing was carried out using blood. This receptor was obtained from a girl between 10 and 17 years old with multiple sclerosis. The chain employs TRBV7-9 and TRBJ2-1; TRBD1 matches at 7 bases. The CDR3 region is CASSSWTGNEQFF. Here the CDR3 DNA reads TGTGCCAGCAGCTCTTGGACAGGCAATGAGCAGTTCTTC.